A single sample gave rise to the 16 T cell receptor beta chains below, sequenced in a study of blood T cell repertoires in COVID-19. Sequenced by immunoSEQ multiplex PCR; TCRdb stores in-frame clones only, minus some. The table lists 300,000 to 400,000 clones, around 86% of them singletons. The source material was PBMCs or T cells enriched from blood (not recorded which). The source is a man in his sixties who had recovered from COVID-19.

The gene calls are TRBV2 and TRBJ2-7, with 8 nucleotides matching TRBD2. The CDR3 is made up of 15 amino acids. V shed 5 bases and J 3 bases; nucleotides not matched to a gene: 9. CDR1 is SNHLY, CDR2 FYNNEI, per germline. CDR3 sequence reads: CASSLLAGTFYEQYF. The CDR3, as DNA: TGTGCCAGCAGTCTGCTAGCGGGCACCTTCTACGAGCAGTACTTC.

This chain uses TRBV6-6 with TRBJ2-1, with 13 bases identical to TRBD2. J lost 7 bases, V lost 4 bases, and 7 bases had no gene match. The CDR3 extends over 16 amino acids. Germline V gene sequence: CDR1 MNHNY, CDR2 SVGAGI (reference sequence). CDR3 protein: CASSSRLAGGVNEQFF. For the CDR3, the DNA is TGTGCCAGCAGTTCCAGACTAGCGGGAGGTGTTAATGAGCAGTTCTTC.

This rearrangement joins TRBV7-9 to TRBJ2-1; weak D call: TRBD2 (5 bases). The CDR3 length is 15 residues. Trimming cost V 5 bases and J 4 bases, with 15 bases left between them. Per germline, CDR1 SEHNR and CDR2 FQNEAQ (reference sequence). CDR3 region: CASSPRLGRYNEQFF. The CDR3 nucleotides are TGTGCCAGCAGCCCTAGGCTGGGGAGATACAATGAGCAGTTCTTC.

This chain uses TRBV5-1 with TRBJ2-4, with D maybe TRBD2 (6 bases). This CDR3 is built from 16 residues. Germline CDR1 SGHRS, CDR2 YFSETQ. Trimming stripped 4 bases from V and 2 bases from J, with 16 bases between. CDR3 residues: CASSADYRGPKNIQYF. CDR3 sequence (DNA): TGCGCCAGCAGCGCGGACTATAGGGGACCCAAAAACATTCAGTACTTC.

This clone appeared a single time. The chain uses TRBV10-1 and TRBJ2-3; TRBD1 agrees at 7 bases. The ends lost 3 bases at V and 2 bases at J; junction bases unmatched: 2. CDR1 and CDR2 (germline): WNHNN, SYGVQD (reference sequence). The CDR3 totals 14 residues. CDR3 amino acids: CASSEGTDTDTQYF. In nucleotides, the CDR3 is TGCGCCAGCAGTGAAGGGACAGACACAGATACGCAGTATTTT.

The chain combines TRBV25-1 with TRBJ2-1; a possible D gene is TRBD2 (5 bases). Trimming took off 11 bases at V and 1 base at J, with 15 bases between the two ends. Germline CDR1 reads MGHDK; CDR2 reads SYGVNS. The CDR3 runs 14 residues. The CDR3 loop is CAAASGVSYNEQFF. DNA of the CDR3: TGTGCCGCAGCATCCGGGGTTTCCTACAATGAGCAGTTCTTC.

V and J are TRBV18 and TRBJ2-7; 12 nucleotides agree with TRBD2. The germline V gene has CDR1 KGHSH and CDR2 LQKENI. The CDR3 runs to 16 residues. V lost 0 bases and J lost 3; bases outside the gene matches: 3. The CDR3 here is CASSPPKLAGGYEQYF. DNA for the CDR3: TGTGCCAGCTCACCACCGAAACTAGCGGGAGGCTACGAGCAGTACTTC.

The chain carries TRBV29-1 and TRBJ2-1, with 8 positions matching TRBD2. The ends lost 6 bases at V and 9 bases at J; junction bases unmatched: 10. Germline V gene sequence: CDR1 SQVTM, CDR2 ANQGSEA. The CDR3 extends over 13 amino acids. Written as DNA, the CDR3 is TGCAGCGTAGCCGGGACTAGGGGGGGTGAGCAGTTCTTC. Amino acid sequence: CSVAGTRGGEQFF.

The chain joins TRBV6-1 to TRBJ2-5; no firm D call. Germline lookup yields CDR1 MNHNS and CDR2 SASEGT. Between the trimmed V and J ends, which lost 3 bases and 5 bases, there was a span of 13 bases. CDR3 size: 14 residues. Written as DNA, the CDR3 is TGTGCCAGCAGTGAGCCTACCCTGCGCGAGACCCAGTACTTC. Its translation: CASSEPTLRETQYF.

This chain links TRBV27 with TRBJ2-1, with 12 bases matching TRBD2. Per the germline V gene, CDR1 is MNHEY and CDR2 is SMNVEV (reference sequence). The J segment lost 6 bases and the V segment lost 4 bases, leaving 10 bases of the junction unmatched. This CDR3 is 17 amino acids long. This CDR3 is CASSSLPSGRGFNEQFF. The CDR3 coding sequence is TGTGCCAGCAGTTCCCTTCCTAGCGGGAGGGGGTTCAATGAGCAGTTCTTC.

V and J are TRBV6-6 and TRBJ1-6, with TRBD1 matching 7 bases. The CDR3 is 13 amino acids. The V and J ends lost 6 bases and 6 bases, in that order; junction bases with no gene match: 2. Germline V gene lookup returns CDR1 MNHNY and CDR2 SVGAGI (reference sequence). CDR3 protein: CASRRDSNSPLHF. In nucleotides, the CDR3 is TGTGCCAGCAGACGGGACAGTAATTCACCCCTCCACTTT.

The chain couples TRBV6-5 to TRBJ2-7, with 11 bases that match TRBD2. Germline V gene lookup returns CDR1 MNHEY and CDR2 SVGAGI. This CDR3 comprises 16 residues. J lost 6 bases, V lost 0 bases, and 7 bases had no gene match. Written as DNA, the CDR3 is TGTGCCAGCAGTTACTCGAGGCCTAGCGGGAGGAGCGAGCAGTACTTC. Translation: CASSYSRPSGRSEQYF.

This CDR3 is CASSPFRGQGVYEQYF. The CDR3 coding sequence is TGTGCCAGCTCACCCTTCAGAGGACAGGGGGTCTACGAGCAGTACTTC. The chain recombines TRBV18 with TRBJ2-7; TRBD1 aligns across 10 bases. V shed 3 bases and J 3 bases; nucleotides not matched to a gene: 8. CDR3 length: 16 residues. Germline CDR1 reads KGHSH; CDR2 reads LQKENI.

Written as DNA, the CDR3 is TGTGCCAGCAGTGCCCAATACGAGCAGTACTTC. This translates into CASSAQYEQYF. V usage is TRBV25-1 and J usage is TRBJ2-7; D not certain. Germline-derived CDR1 and CDR2 are MGHDK and SYGVNS. The CDR3 is 11 residues long. Trimming stripped 4 bases from V and 4 bases from J, with 5 bases between.

The V call is TRBV28, the J call TRBJ2-7, with 7 bases fitting TRBD2. This CDR3 region has 15 residues. The germline V gene has CDR1 MDHEN and CDR2 SYDVKM. With V trimmed by 9 bases and J by 0 bases, 11 bases remained unmatched. The CDR3 region is CASSLPGTISYEQYF. The CDR3 region has the DNA TGTGCCAGTAGTCTACCCGGGACTATCTCCTACGAGCAGTACTTC.

A word on this clone: Additional DNA sequences in this sample encode the identical CDR3. This sequence joins TRBV5-1 and TRBJ2-1; 8 bases line up with TRBD1. This CDR3 is built from 14 residues. The junction had 0 bases not matched to a gene; V was cut back by 0 bases and J by 4 bases. CDR1 SGHRS and CDR2 YFSETQ come from the germline V gene. The CDR3 sequence is CASSLGTGYNEQFF. DNA for the CDR3: TGCGCCAGCAGCTTGGGGACAGGGTACAATGAGCAGTTCTTC.